Reported below is one T cell receptor beta chain. Its antigen is undetermined. The sample originates from a study of beta chain features in type 1 diabetes. Study-wide findings and caveats: Type 1 diabetes patients showed a moderate but significant shortening of TCRB CDR3s in all four CD4+ subsets. Sequencing from cDNA could over-represent high-TCR-expressing cells.

Looked up from germline, CDR1 is MNHNY and CDR2 is SVGAGI (reference sequence). The trim removed 6 bases at V and 4 bases at J, leaving 5 bases unmatched. The CDR3 consists of 15 residues. CD4+ naive, central memory, regulatory and stem cell-like memory cells were sorted via CD45RO/CCR7/CD25/CD127/CD95/CD27. What was sequenced were expressed TCRB transcripts, since all of the isolated RNA had been reverse transcribed. Here immunoSEQ multiplex PCR was the method, and the copy in TCRdb shows in-frame clones only, minus some. The sample lists about 150,000 clones; just over 9% were seen once. This receptor was identified in a man in his late teens or twenties in good health. The chain has TRBV6-6 and TRBJ2-2; 10 bases line up with TRBD1. The material sequenced was central memory CD4+ T cells from blood. This CDR3 reads CASRGQGRFTGELFF. Here the CDR3 DNA reads TGTGCCAGCAGGGGACAGGGGCGATTCACCGGGGAGCTGTTTTTT.